The 20 T cell receptor beta chains given below trace back to one sample, sequenced in a study of shared clonotypes between healthy human individuals (dated by TCRdb to the early 2020s). Libraries were constructed by the immunoSEQ multiplex PCR assay. TCRdb took over this immuneACCESS table, retaining in-frame rearrangements with V and J assigned. Such tables are incomplete; in checked studies, under half of the missing clones stem from an unresolved V gene, and the remainder is unexplained. This sample comprises under 1,900,000 clones, 98% of them detected only once. Under 0.45% of the sample is in the top ten clones. Sequencing was done on a sample of naive CD4+ T cells sorted from blood. The sample's cell subset or site label, decoded: CD45RA+ positively selected. These receptors came from a man aged 30 to 45 in good health.

CDR3 sequence: CASSLTSQGAGELFF. The CDR3 DNA follows: TGTGCCAGCAGCTTAACCAGCCAGGGGGCTGGGGAGCTGTTTTTT. The chain links TRBV7-3 to TRBJ2-2; 8 nucleotides match TRBD1. From germline, CDR1 is SGHTA and CDR2 FQGTGA. V shed 0 bases and J 8 bases; nucleotides not matched to a gene: 5. The CDR3 has 15 residues.

V and J are TRBV27 and TRBJ1-5; TRBD1 matches 9 bases. Trimming removed 5 bases from V and 0 bases from J; junction bases left unmatched: 14. From germline, CDR1 is MNHEY and CDR2 SMNVEV (reference sequence). This CDR3 is 19 amino acids long. The CDR3 bases are TGTGCCAGCAGTCCAATGACCGGGACAGGGCCCTATAGCAATCAGCCCCAGCATTTT. Amino acid sequence: CASSPMTGTGPYSNQPQHF.

This chain links TRBV29-1 with TRBJ2-5, with D unresolved. This CDR3 region has 12 residues. The germline V gene encodes CDR1 SQVTM and CDR2 ANQGSEA. Trimming pared 7 bases from V and 5 bases from J, leaving 14 bases between. The CDR3 DNA is TGCAGCGCTAGTTCAGGCCCCGAGACCCAGTACTTC. Its protein is CSASSGPETQYF.

The chain couples TRBV18 to TRBJ2-2; 8 bases are a match to TRBD1. The CDR3 totals 16 residues. With 3 bases clipped from V and 4 bases from J, the junction kept 7 bases outside the gene matches. The V gene's germline CDR1 is KGHSH and CDR2 LQKENI. This CDR3 reads CASSPQGAVFTGELFF. CDR3 sequence (DNA): TGTGCCAGCTCACCCCAGGGGGCAGTTTTCACCGGGGAGCTGTTTTTT.

The chain combines TRBV6-5 with TRBJ2-5; D is possibly TRBD1 (6 bases). Germline V gives CDR1 MNHEY, CDR2 SVGAGI. V lost 2 bases, J lost 0 bases, and 13 bases lay in between. This CDR3 spans 16 amino acids. The CDR3 is CASSYEPGVYQETQYF. CDR3 sequence (DNA): TGTGCCAGCAGTTACGAGCCAGGGGTATACCAAGAGACCCAGTACTTC.

The chain is built from TRBV7-2 and TRBJ2-2, with TRBD2 matching over 15 bases. The CDR3 length is 17 residues. After removal of 5 bases from V and 6 bases from J, the junction contained 7 bases not matched to a gene. Germline V gene sequence: CDR1 SGHTA, CDR2 FQGNSA. For the CDR3, the DNA is TGTGCCAGCAGCCTGAGGACTAGCGGGAGGGCAGCCGGGGAGCTGTTTTTT. It yields the protein CASSLRTSGRAAGELFF.

The DNA for the CDR3 is TGTGCCAGCAGGGACTACTCCTACAATGAGCAGTTCTTC. This gives the protein CASRDYSYNEQFF. V and J are TRBV28 and TRBJ2-1; D is possibly TRBD2 (6 bases). Germline assignment: CDR1 MDHEN and CDR2 SYDVKM. The V end lost 6 bases, the J end lost 0 bases, and 6 bases lay between the germline ends. This CDR3 has 13 residues.

The V call is TRBV19, the J call TRBJ1-5, with D perhaps matching TRBD1 (5 bases). V was clipped by 8 bases and J by 6 bases, with 20 bases between them. CDR1 is LNHDA, CDR2 SQIVND, per germline (reference sequence). The CDR3 contains 15 residues. The CDR3, as DNA: TGTGCCAGTGGTACAGGTGTCGATTTGGGTCAGCCCCAGCATTTT. Protein product: CASGTGVDLGQPQHF.

This rearrangement joins TRBV7-6 to TRBJ2-3, with 9 positions matching TRBD1. V lost 6 bases to trimming and J lost 2 bases; unmatched junction nucleotides: 21. From germline, CDR1 is SGHVS and CDR2 FNYEAQ. The CDR3 has 20 amino acids. The CDR3 loop is CASRPPSGQGTFGYTDTQYF. The CDR3 nucleotides read TGTGCCAGCAGACCGCCGTCGGGACAGGGAACCTTTGGATACACAGATACGCAGTATTTT. The variable domain in full, with the rest retrieved from reference TRBV7-6 and TRBJ2-3, is GAGVSQSPRYKVTKRGQDVALRCDPISGHVSLYWYRQALGQGPEFLTYFNYEAQQDKSGLPNDRFSAERPEGSISTLTIQRTEQRDSAMYRCASRPPSGQGTFGYTDTQYFGPGTRLTVL.

This chain connects TRBV27 to TRBJ2-7; no firm D call. Between the trimmed V and J ends, which lost 0 bases and 0 bases, there was a span of 6 bases. This CDR3 region has 14 residues. The germline V gene encodes CDR1 MNHEY and CDR2 SMNVEV (reference sequence). The CDR3 reads CASSLSIGSYEQYF. The CDR3 DNA sequence: TGTGCCAGCAGTTTATCTATCGGCTCCTACGAGCAGTACTTC.

In nucleotides, the CDR3 is TGTGCCAGCTCACCTCGGGGGGGAGATAATGAGCAGTTCTTC. Its protein is CASSPRGGDNEQFF. The chain links TRBV18 to TRBJ2-1, with 8 bases that match TRBD2. CDR1 and CDR2 (germline): KGHSH, LQKENI. There are 14 residues in the CDR3. The V and J ends lost 3 bases and 7 bases, in that order; junction bases with no gene match: 5.

Comments on this clone: The sample holds other DNA sequences that translate to the same CDR3. The chain combines TRBV5-1 with TRBJ2-1; no clear D gene. V lost 0 bases and J 0 bases, leaving 7 bases between the germline ends. The CDR3 is 15 amino acids. Germline loops: CDR1 SGHRS, CDR2 YFSETQ. CDR3 sequence (DNA): TGCGCCAGCAGCTTGGCCTTGAGCTCCTACAATGAGCAGTTCTTC. This sequence encodes CASSLALSSYNEQFF.

This sequence joins TRBV6-1 and TRBJ1-2; D possibly corresponds to TRBD1 (6 bases). Trimming pared 5 bases from V and 3 bases from J, leaving 10 bases between. This CDR3 is built from 13 residues. Germline loops: CDR1 MNHNS, CDR2 SASEGT. CDR3 region: CASSTTGYYGYTF. The DNA for the CDR3 is TGTGCCAGCAGTACGACAGGCTACTATGGCTACACCTTC.

The chain has TRBV15 and TRBJ2-5; 7 bases match TRBD2. Germline V lookup: CDR1 LNHNV, CDR2 YYDKDF (reference sequence). This CDR3 has 17 residues. The V and J ends lost 0 bases and 4 bases, in that order; junction bases with no gene match: 11. The CDR3 protein is CATSREGRTWGGETQYF. The CDR3 nucleotides read TGTGCCACCAGCAGAGAAGGACGAACCTGGGGGGGAGAGACCCAGTACTTC.

The chain links TRBV6-5 to TRBJ2-4, with 7 nucleotides matching TRBD2. This CDR3 has 15 amino acids. The V gene end was trimmed by 6 bases and the J gene end by 1 base; junction bases not matched to a gene: 6. Looked up from germline, CDR1 is MNHEY and CDR2 is SVGAGI. The CDR3 region has the DNA TGTGCCAGCAGCCCGGCGGGGGTGGCCAAAAACATTCAGTACTTC. Translation: CASSPAGVAKNIQYF.

The V gene is TRBV6-5, the J gene TRBJ1-1; D unclear. The CDR3 contains 15 residues. V lost 0 bases to trimming and J lost 5 bases, with 13 bases between them. Germline V gene lookup returns CDR1 MNHEY and CDR2 SVGAGI. Here the CDR3 reads CASSYSGSRWTEAFF. As DNA, the CDR3 is TGTGCCAGCAGTTACTCGGGGTCGCGGTGGACTGAAGCTTTCTTT.

The chain recombines TRBV2 with TRBJ2-3; D remains unclear. The CDR3 consists of 12 residues. V lost 8 bases, J lost 0 bases, and 6 bases lay in between. CDR1 is SNHLY and CDR2 is FYNNEI in the germline V gene. The CDR3 is CASLGSTDTQYF. CDR3 coding DNA: TGTGCCAGCCTGGGGAGCACAGATACGCAGTATTTT.

This clone was counted once. CDR3 nucleotide sequence: TGTGCCAGCCAGGGGGGGATACTGAACAATCAGCCCCAGCATTTT. Translating it yields CASQGGILNNQPQHF. The chain links TRBV6-1 to TRBJ1-5, with TRBD1 identical over 7 bases. V shed 8 bases and J 3 bases; nucleotides not matched to a gene: 10. The CDR3 has 15 amino acids. Germline CDR1 is MNHNS and CDR2 is SASEGT.

This clone was detected only once. This sequence joins TRBV5-6 and TRBJ2-1; D is possibly TRBD2 (5 bases). The germline V and J ends were trimmed by 7 bases and 5 bases, with 7 bases remaining between them. The germline V gene encodes CDR1 SGHDT and CDR2 YYEEEE. The CDR3 sequence is 11 residues long. CDR3 bases: TGTGCCAGCGGACTGCACAATGAGCAGTTCTTC. Translating it yields CASGLHNEQFF.

The rearrangement joins TRBV28 to TRBJ2-7, with a possible D match to TRBD2 (5 bases). The ends were cut back, 3 bases at V and 2 bases at J, with 11 bases in the middle. The CDR3 runs to 14 residues. Germline lookup yields CDR1 MDHEN and CDR2 SYDVKM. CDR3 residues: CASSFASSPYEQYF. In DNA form, the CDR3 reads TGTGCCAGCAGTTTTGCTAGCAGTCCCTACGAGCAGTACTTC.